This TCR beta chain was sequenced in a study of T cell responses to AZD1222 COVID-19 vaccine. Study at large: Investigators merged groups given second doses at roughly 4 or roughly 12 weeks.

The CDR3 runs 16 residues. V was trimmed by 0 bases and J by 0 bases, leaving 12 bases between them. Germline CDR1 is SGHDT and CDR2 is YYEEEE. Clones were read by immunoSEQ multiplex PCR, and TCRdb kept only the in-frame ones, dropping some. Found here are approximately 110,000 clones, approximately 90% of them singletons; the top ten hold 4.5% to 5%. Turning to this clone: Antigen: not known.

Findings and caveats of the study: Across the whole spike, CD4 TCRs peaked at regions 160-218 and 743-854. Compared with day 0, the breadth and depth of the Spike-specific TCR repertoire rose significantly after two doses of AZD1222. Per reports, nearly half of all spike-specific TCRs target regions that are unmutated in variants.

Sequenced here: peripheral blood, sampled on day 0 of AZD1222 vaccination. The chain couples TRBV5-6 to TRBJ1-1; no clear D gene. The sequence was obtained from an adult in good health. CDR3 sequence: CASSLGGPGLNTEAFF. CDR3 in DNA: TGTGCCAGCAGCTTGGGAGGGCCAGGCCTGAACACTGAAGCTTTCTTT.